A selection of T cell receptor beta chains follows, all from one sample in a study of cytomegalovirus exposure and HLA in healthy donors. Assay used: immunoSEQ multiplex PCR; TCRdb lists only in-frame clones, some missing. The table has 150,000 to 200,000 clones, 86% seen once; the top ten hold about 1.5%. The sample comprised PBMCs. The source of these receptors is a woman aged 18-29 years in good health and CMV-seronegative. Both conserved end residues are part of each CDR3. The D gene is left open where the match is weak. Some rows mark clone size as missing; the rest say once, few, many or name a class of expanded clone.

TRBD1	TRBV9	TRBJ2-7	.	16	TGTGCCAGCAGCGTAAATCAGTCCCGGGACAGCCTCGAGCAGTACTTC	CASSVNQSRDSLEQYF
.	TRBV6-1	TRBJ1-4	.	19	TGTGCCAGCAGTGAATTCAGGGGTAGTATTTTAGGAACTAATGAAAAACTGTTTTTT	CASSEFRGSILGTNEKLFF
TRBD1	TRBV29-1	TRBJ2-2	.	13	TGCAGCGTCGGGACAGCGAACACCGGGGAGCTGTTTTTT	CSVGTANTGELFF
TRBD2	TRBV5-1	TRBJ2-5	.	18	TGCGCCAGCAGCTTGGTGGGGCCTAGCGGGGGGATGAAAGAGACCCAGTACTTC	CASSLVGPSGGMKETQYF
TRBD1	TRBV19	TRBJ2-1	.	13	TGTGCCAGTAGATTGACAGGGGGGATTGAGCAGTTCTTC	CASRLTGGIEQFF
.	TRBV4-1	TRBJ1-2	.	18	TGCGCCAGCAGCCACTCCCGGGGCCCCGGACAGAAAACTTATGGCTACACCTTC	CASSHSRGPGQKTYGYTF
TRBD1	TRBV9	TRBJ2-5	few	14	TGTGCCAGCAGCGCTAGACAGGGGTTCGAGACCCAGTACTTC	CASSARQGFETQYF
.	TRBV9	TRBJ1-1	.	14	TGTGCCAGCAGCTTTGGACTCCCGAACACTGAAGCTTTCTTT	CASSFGLPNTEAFF
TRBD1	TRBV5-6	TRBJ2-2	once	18	TGTGCCAGCAGCTTGCTCCATACCGGGACAGGGCGTACCGGGGAGCTGTTTTTT	CASSLLHTGTGRTGELFF
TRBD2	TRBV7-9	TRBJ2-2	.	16	TGTGCCAGCAGCACGACTAGCGGGAGACCTACCGGGGAGCTGTTTTTT	CASSTTSGRPTGELFF
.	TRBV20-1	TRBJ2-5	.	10	TGCAGTACAGGGCAGGAGACCCAGTACTTC	CSTGQETQYF
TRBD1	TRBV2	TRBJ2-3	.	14	TGTGCCAGGGGGGGGACAGGGAGCACAGATACGCAGTATTTT	CARGGTGSTDTQYF
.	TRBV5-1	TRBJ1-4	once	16	TGCGCCAGCAGCTTGGCAGGGACGCAAAGGGGGGAAAAACTGTTTTTT	CASSLAGTQRGEKLFF
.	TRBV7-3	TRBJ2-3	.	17	TGTGCCAGCAGCTCAAGCTTTGACCGGCTGCGGACAGATACGCAGTATTTT	CASSSSFDRLRTDTQYF
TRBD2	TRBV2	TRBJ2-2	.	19	TGTGCCAGCGGTGGGGGACTAGCGGTGCGGCGAGGGAGCACCGGGGAGCTGTTTTTT	CASGGGLAVRRGSTGELFF
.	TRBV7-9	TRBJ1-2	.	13	TGTGCCAGCAGCCTCGAACAGGGACATGGCTACACCTTC	CASSLEQGHGYTF
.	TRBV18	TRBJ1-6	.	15	TGTGCCAGCTCACCAAGACAGAAGGATAATTCACCCCTCCACTTT	CASSPRQKDNSPLHF
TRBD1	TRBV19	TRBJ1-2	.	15	TGTGCCAGTAGCAATACTTGGGACAGCAACTATGGCTACACCTTC	CASSNTWDSNYGYTF
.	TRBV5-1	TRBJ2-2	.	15	TGCGCCAGCAGCCCACTGGGGGGACCCACCGGGGAGCTGTTTTTT	CASSPLGGPTGELFF
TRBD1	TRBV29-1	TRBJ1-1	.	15	TGCAGCGTTGGGACAGGGGGCGATGCGGGCACTGAAGCTTTCTTT	CSVGTGGDAGTEAFF
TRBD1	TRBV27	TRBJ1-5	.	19	TGTGCCAGCAGTCTAAAATTTAACAGGGGTGGCCGCCTTGGTCAGCCCCAGCATTTT	CASSLKFNRGGRLGQPQHF
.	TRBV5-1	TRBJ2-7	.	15	TGCGCCAGCAGCTTGGGTGGGCAGGGGACCTACGAACAGTACTTC	CASSLGGQGTYEQYF
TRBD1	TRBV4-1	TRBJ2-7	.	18	TGCGCCAGCAGCCAAGCCCATTCAATACAGGGGGCAAGCTACGAGCAGTACTTC	CASSQAHSIQGASYEQYF
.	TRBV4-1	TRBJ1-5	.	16	TGCGCCAGCAGCCCGAAGCCCGGGACACCCAGCCAGCCCCAGCATTTT	CASSPKPGTPSQPQHF
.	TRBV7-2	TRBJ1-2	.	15	TGTGCCAGCAGCTCAGGAACAGGGAACAACTATGGCTACACCTTC	CASSSGTGNNYGYTF
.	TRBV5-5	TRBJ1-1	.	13	TGTGCCAGCAGCTACTCAGGGGAGACTGAAGCTTTCTTT	CASSYSGETEAFF
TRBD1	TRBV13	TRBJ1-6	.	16	TGTGCCAGCAGCTTAGGCCGCCGGCAGGGGGATTCACCCCTCCATTTT	CASSLGRRQGDSPLHF
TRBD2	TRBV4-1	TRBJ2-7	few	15	TGCGCCAGCAGCCAAGTGGGACTAGCGGGCTACGAGCAGTACTTC	CASSQVGLAGYEQYF
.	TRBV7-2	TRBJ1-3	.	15	TGTGCCAGCAGCCGAAGAGACAGGTCTGGAAACACCATATATTTT	CASSRRDRSGNTIYF
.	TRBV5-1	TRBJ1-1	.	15	TGCGCCAGCAGCAACCGGACGGGGGGGAACACTGAAGCTTTCTTT	CASSNRTGGNTEAFF
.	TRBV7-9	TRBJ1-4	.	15	TGTGCCAGCAGCCGGAAAGGTCACCGGGATGAAAAACTGTTTTTT	CASSRKGHRDEKLFF
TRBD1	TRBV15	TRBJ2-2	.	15	TGTGCCACCACCCAGGACAGGGGGAACACCGGGGAGCTGTTTTTT	CATTQDRGNTGELFF
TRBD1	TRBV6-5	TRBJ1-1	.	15	TGTGCCACCCAAACCCCGGACAGGATGGACACTGAAGCTTTCTTT	CATQTPDRMDTEAFF
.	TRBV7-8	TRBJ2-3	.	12	TGTGCCAGCAGCCCGAGCACAGATACGCAGTATTTT	CASSPSTDTQYF
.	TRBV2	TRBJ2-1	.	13	TGTGCCAGCAGAAACTTGGGAGACAATGAGCAGTTCTTC	CASRNLGDNEQFF
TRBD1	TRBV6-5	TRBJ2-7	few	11	TGTGCTACGGGACAGGGGTACGAGCAGTACTTC	CATGQGYEQYF
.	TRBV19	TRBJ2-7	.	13	TGTGCCAGCCGACAGGCCCTCTCCTACGAGCAGTACTTC	CASRQALSYEQYF
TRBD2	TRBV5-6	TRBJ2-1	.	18	TGTGCCAGCAGCCTAGAAGAGCTTGGTGGACTAGCGTTTTATGAGCAGTTCTTC	CASSLEELGGLAFYEQFF
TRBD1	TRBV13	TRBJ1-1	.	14	TGTGCCAGCAGCTCGGGACAGGGGGCGACTGAAGCTTTCTTT	CASSSGQGATEAFF
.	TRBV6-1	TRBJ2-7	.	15	TGTGCCAGCATCGGTTACATCCAGGTCAGGTACGAGCAGTACTTC	CASIGYIQVRYEQYF
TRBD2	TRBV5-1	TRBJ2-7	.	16	TGCGCCAGCAGCTTGGATCTAGCGGCAAGCTCCTACGAGCAGTACTTC	CASSLDLAASSYEQYF
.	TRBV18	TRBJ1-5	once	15	TGTGCCAGCTCACCAGGGACATATAGCAATCAGCCCCAGCATTTT	CASSPGTYSNQPQHF
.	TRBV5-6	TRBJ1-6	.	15	TGTGCCAGCAGTTTAATAACAGGAGATAATTCACCCCTCCACTTT	CASSLITGDNSPLHF
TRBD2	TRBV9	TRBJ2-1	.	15	TGTGCCAGCAGCGTCGGCGGGAGGGCCTACAATGAGCAGTTCTTC	CASSVGGRAYNEQFF
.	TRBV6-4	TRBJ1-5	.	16	TGTGCCAGCAGTGAAATTATTATCGGGGAGGGCGAGCCCCAGCATTTT	CASSEIIIGEGEPQHF
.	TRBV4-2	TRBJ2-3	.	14	TGTGCCAGCAGCCAAGATCAGGGCACAGATACGCAGTATTTT	CASSQDQGTDTQYF
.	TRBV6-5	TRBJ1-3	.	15	TGTGCCAGCAGTTCCCCCAAGGGGGTTGGAAACACCATATATTTT	CASSSPKGVGNTIYF
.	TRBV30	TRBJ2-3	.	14	TGTGCCTGGAGTGTACGGAGCGGCACAGATACGCAGTATTTT	CAWSVRSGTDTQYF
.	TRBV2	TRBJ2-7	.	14	TGTGCCAGCTTCGGGACTGACGGGGTTTGGGAGCAGTACTTC	CASFGTDGVWEQYF
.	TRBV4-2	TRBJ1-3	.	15	TGTGCCAGCAGCCAAGAACGGACAGTTGGAAACACCATATATTTT	CASSQERTVGNTIYF
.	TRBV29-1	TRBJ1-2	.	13	TGCAGCGTCCGAGTACAGGGACCGTATGGCTACACCTTC	CSVRVQGPYGYTF
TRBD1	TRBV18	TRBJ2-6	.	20	TGTGCCAGCTCACCACGACCCCTGACAGGGGCTTTTTCTGGGGCCAACGTCCTGACTTTC	CASSPRPLTGAFSGANVLTF
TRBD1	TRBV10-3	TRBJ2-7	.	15	TGTGCCATCAGCCCGGGACAGGGTGGAACCTACGAGCAGTACTTC	CAISPGQGGTYEQYF
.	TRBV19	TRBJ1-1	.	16	TGTGCCAGTAGTAGAAGGACAGCGCCCATGAACACTGAAGCTTTCTTT	CASSRRTAPMNTEAFF
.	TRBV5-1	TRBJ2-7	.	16	TGCGCCAGCAGCTTGGAGAGGCTGGCGCTGTCCTACGAGCAGTACTTC	CASSLERLALSYEQYF
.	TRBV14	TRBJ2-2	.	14	TGTGCCAGCAGCCAAGATATGGGGAGCGGGGAGCTGTTTTTT	CASSQDMGSGELFF
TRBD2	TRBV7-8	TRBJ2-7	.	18	TGTGCCAGCAGCTCCCCAGGTCGGCTAGCGGGAGTAAACTACGAGCAGTACTTC	CASSSPGRLAGVNYEQYF